Listed here are 6 T cell receptor beta chains from one sample, sequenced in a study of T-cell memory formation after mild COVID-19. TCRdb ran MiXCR on the 5' RACE reads and lists one entry per CDR3 protein. This repertoire shows about 350,000 distinct CDR3 sequences, roughly 15% found once; its top ten account for 22%. The sample taken for sequencing was PBMCs or a T cell subset sorted from them (not recorded which). These receptors were obtained from a man aged 18 to 30 who had mild COVID-19 (a few samples of this study predate the infection). Cell type and time point are not known.

V gene TRBV10-3 combines with J gene TRBJ1-1, with D possibly being TRBD1 (6 bases). This CDR3 contains 18 residues. V gave up 0 bases and J gave up 4 bases, with 21 bases separating them. Germline V gene lookup returns CDR1 ENHRY and CDR2 SYGVKD. As DNA, the CDR3 is TGTGCCATCAGTGAGTCGAGTACAGGGTTTAGGGTGGGCACTGAAGCTTTCTTT. Its translation is CAISESSTGFRVGTEAFF.

V gene TRBV6-5 combines with J gene TRBJ1-2; the D is unclear. Germline CDR1 and CDR2: MNHEY and SVGAGI. Trimming stripped 2 bases from V and 8 bases from J, with 12 bases between. This CDR3 has 13 residues. In DNA form, the CDR3 reads TGTGCCAGCAGTTACCAGCGGGGAGACGGCTACACCTTC. Translated, it gives CASSYQRGDGYTF.

This clonotype was recorded many times. The rearrangement links TRBV27 to TRBJ2-3; 10 bases agree with TRBD2. The CDR3 is 19 amino acids. Germline CDR1 and CDR2: MNHEY and SMNVEV (reference sequence). V shed 7 bases and J 1 base; nucleotides not matched to a gene: 17. The CDR3 DNA is TGTGCCAGCACCCTGAAGGGGGAACTAGCGGGACGTCGCACAGATACGCAGTATTTT. Translating gives CASTLKGELAGRRTDTQYF.

The V and J genes are TRBV12-3 or TRBV12-4 and TRBJ2-2; tentatively, D is TRBD1 (6 bases). V lost 5 bases, J lost 6 bases, and 28 bases lay in between. CDR3 length equals 19 residues. CDR3 nucleotides: TGTGCCAGCAGTCAGGTTACAGGGACCGACCAAACCCAATCCGGGGAGCTGTTTTTT. It encodes CASSQVTGTDQTQSGELFF.

This clonotype has just a few counts. The chain couples TRBV10-2 to TRBJ2-7; 8 bases fit TRBD2. Unmatched junction bases numbered 7, after V lost 5 bases and J lost 4 bases. The CDR3 is 14 amino acids. The germline V gene encodes CDR1 WSHSY and CDR2 SAAADI. Written as DNA, the CDR3 is TGCGCCAGCAGTCCGTCGGGGGGGATATACGAGCAGTACTTC. It codes for CASSPSGGIYEQYF.

The DNA of the CDR3 is TGTGCCAGCAATGACCGGGACACTCGGCCCCAGCATTTT. It yields the protein CASNDRDTRPQHF. This rearrangement joins TRBV2 to TRBJ1-5, with a tentative D call TRBD1 (6 bases). CDR3 length: 13 amino acids. V shed 7 bases and J shed 9 bases, with 16 bases lying between them. CDR1 and CDR2 from the germline V gene are SNHLY and FYNNEI.